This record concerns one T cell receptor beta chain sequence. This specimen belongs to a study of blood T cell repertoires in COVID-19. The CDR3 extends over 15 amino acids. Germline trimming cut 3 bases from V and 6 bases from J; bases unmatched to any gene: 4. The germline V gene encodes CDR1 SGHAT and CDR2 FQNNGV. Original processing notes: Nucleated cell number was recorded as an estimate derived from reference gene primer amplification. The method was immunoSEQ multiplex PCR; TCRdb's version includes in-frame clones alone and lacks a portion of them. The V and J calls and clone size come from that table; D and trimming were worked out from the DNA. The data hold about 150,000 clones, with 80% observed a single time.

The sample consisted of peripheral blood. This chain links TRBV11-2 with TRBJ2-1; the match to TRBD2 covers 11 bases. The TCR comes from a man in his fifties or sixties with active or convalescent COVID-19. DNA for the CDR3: TGTGCCAGCAGCTTTAGCGGGAGGGCCCTCAATGAGCAGTTCTTC. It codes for CASSFSGRALNEQFF.